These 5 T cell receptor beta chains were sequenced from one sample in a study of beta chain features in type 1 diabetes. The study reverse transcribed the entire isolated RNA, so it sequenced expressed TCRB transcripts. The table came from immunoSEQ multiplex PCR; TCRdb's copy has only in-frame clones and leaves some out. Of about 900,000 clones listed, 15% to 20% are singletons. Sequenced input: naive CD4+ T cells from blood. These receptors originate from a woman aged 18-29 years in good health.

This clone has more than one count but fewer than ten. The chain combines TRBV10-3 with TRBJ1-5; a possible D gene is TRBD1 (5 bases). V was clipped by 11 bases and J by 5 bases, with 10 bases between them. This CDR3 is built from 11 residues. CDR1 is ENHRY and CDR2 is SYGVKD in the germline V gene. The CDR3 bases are TGTGCCGCCGGGGGGGATCAGCCCCAGCATTTT. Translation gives CAAGGDQPQHF.

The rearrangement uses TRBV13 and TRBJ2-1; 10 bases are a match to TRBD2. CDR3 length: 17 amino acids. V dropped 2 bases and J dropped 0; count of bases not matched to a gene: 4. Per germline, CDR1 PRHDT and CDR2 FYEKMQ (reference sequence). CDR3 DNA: TGTGCCAGCAGCTTATTGGCTAGCGGGAGCTCCTACAATGAGCAGTTCTTC. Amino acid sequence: CASSLLASGSSYNEQFF.

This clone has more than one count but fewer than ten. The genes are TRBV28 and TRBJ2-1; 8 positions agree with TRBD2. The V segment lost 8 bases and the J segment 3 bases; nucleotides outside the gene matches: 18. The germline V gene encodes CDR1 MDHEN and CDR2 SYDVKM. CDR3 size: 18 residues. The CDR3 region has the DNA TGTGCCAGCCCACCCACAGTCGGGCGGGAGGCAAACTACAATGAGCAGTTCTTC. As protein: CASPPTVGREANYNEQFF.

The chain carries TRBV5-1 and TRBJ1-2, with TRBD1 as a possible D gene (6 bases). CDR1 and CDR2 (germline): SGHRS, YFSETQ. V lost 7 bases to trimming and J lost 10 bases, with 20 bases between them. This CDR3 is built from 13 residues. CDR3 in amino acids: CASRTVRTENYTF. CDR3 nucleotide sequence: TGCGCCAGCCGAACAGTTCGGACAGAGAACTACACCTTC.

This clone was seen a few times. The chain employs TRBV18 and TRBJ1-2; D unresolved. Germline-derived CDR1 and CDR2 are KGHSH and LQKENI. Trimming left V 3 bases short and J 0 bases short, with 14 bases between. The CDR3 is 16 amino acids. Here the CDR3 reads CASSPRPPKANYGYTF. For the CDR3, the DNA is TGTGCCAGCTCACCTCGCCCACCCAAAGCTAACTATGGCTACACCTTC.